Listed here are 5 T cell receptor beta chains from one sample, sequenced in a study of blood T cell repertoires in COVID-19. The protocol was immunoSEQ multiplex PCR, while the TCRdb copy is restricted to in-frame clones and leaves out a portion. The data show over 90,000 clones, with 90% seen just once and 5% to 6% held by the top ten. Sequencing was done on a sample of peripheral blood. The receptors stem from a man aged 45-65 years with acute or convalescent COVID-19.

This rearrangement joins TRBV6-2 or TRBV6-3 to TRBJ1-4, with D perhaps matching TRBD1 (6 bases). The V and J ends lost 2 bases and 7 bases respectively, with 14 bases between them. CDR1 and CDR2 from the germline V gene are MNHEY and SVGEGT. The CDR3 has 15 residues. CDR3 residues: CASSYGLQGPEKLFF. DNA of the CDR3: TGTGCCAGCAGTTACGGTTTGCAGGGGCCTGAAAAACTGTTTTTT.

The CDR3 sequence: CASGPDRTSSYEQYF. CDR3 nucleotide sequence: TGTGCCAGCGGACCAGACAGGACCAGCTCCTACGAGCAGTACTTC. The chain employs TRBV25-1 and TRBJ2-7; TRBD1 is a possible D gene (6 bases). The CDR3 extends over 15 amino acids. The V end lost 8 bases, the J end lost 0 bases, and 17 bases lay between the germline ends. Germline lookup yields CDR1 MGHDK and CDR2 SYGVNS.

This chain joins TRBV27 and TRBJ2-1; 10 nucleotides line up with TRBD1. Per germline, CDR1 MNHEY and CDR2 SMNVEV (reference sequence). The CDR3 loop spans 18 amino acids. After removal of 6 bases from V and 8 bases from J, the junction contained 19 bases not matched to a gene. DNA for the CDR3: TGTGCCAGCAGCATGTTGACCGTATCCGGGACAGGGGTCGATGAGCAGTTCTTC. It codes for CASSMLTVSGTGVDEQFF.

This clone was seen only a few times. V and J are TRBV5-5 and TRBJ1-2; no definite D call. CDR1 and CDR2 from the germline V gene are SGHKS and YYEKEE (reference sequence). The CDR3 length is 14 residues. Trimming pared 2 bases from V and 0 bases from J, leaving 8 bases between. The CDR3 loop reads CASSLTQANYGYTF. The CDR3 region has the DNA TGTGCCAGCAGCTTAACCCAGGCTAACTATGGCTACACCTTC. Together with reference TRBV5-5 and TRBJ1-2, the CDR3 gives the full variable domain: DAGVTQSPTHLIKTRGQQVTLRCSPISGHKSVSWYQQVLGQGPQFIFQYYEKEERGRGNFPDRFSARQFPNYSSELNVNALLLGDSALYLCASSLTQANYGYTFGSGTRLTVV.

The chain has TRBV19 and TRBJ1-2; a weak D match, TRBD1 (5 bases). CDR3 length equals 17 residues. CDR1 and CDR2 from the germline V gene are LNHDA and SQIVND (reference sequence). Trimming left V 9 bases short and J 2 bases short, with 25 bases between. CDR3 nucleotides: TGTGCCAGCAGAAAGGTGCGCGGAGGGGACTGGAACTATGGCTACACCTTC. It codes for CASRKVRGGDWNYGYTF.